The 9 T cell receptor beta chains listed next were all sequenced from one sample in a study of shared clonotypes between healthy human individuals. Assay used: immunoSEQ multiplex PCR; TCRdb lists only in-frame clones, some missing. Among around 1 million clones listed, approximately 76% were seen once. The specimen was memory CD4+ T cells sorted from blood. Described subset: CD45RA-negative fraction. All receptors come from a man aged 18 to 29 in good health.

This clone showed up just a few times. The chain couples TRBV9 to TRBJ2-3; a weak D match, TRBD1 (5 bases). V was clipped by 4 bases and J by 6 bases, with 21 bases between them. CDR3 length: 16 residues. CDR1 and CDR2 (germline): SGDLS, YYNGEE. CDR3 DNA: TGTGCCAGCAGCCTACTATGGGGCTCAACGCGGGATACGCAGTATTTT. Translated, it gives CASSLLWGSTRDTQYF.

The table lists this clone with a count of one. Its ends do not fully match the called genes, so a read error is possible. The V gene is TRBV6-1, the J gene TRBJ1-2, with D possibly matching TRBD1 (5 bases). This CDR3 spans 15 amino acids. The germline gives CDR1 MNHNS, CDR2 SASEGT. CDR3 region: CASSEAAGGVGGYTF. The CDR3 bases are TGTGCCAGCAGCGAAGCCGCTGGAGGGGTGGGTGGCTACACCTTC.

The chain is built from TRBV14 and TRBJ2-3; D is unclear. This CDR3 spans 11 amino acids. Trimming pared 2 bases from V and 7 bases from J, leaving 4 bases between. CDR1 is SGHDN, CDR2 FVKESK, per germline. CDR3 residues: CASSQTYTQYF. In DNA, the CDR3 is TGTGCCAGCAGCCAAACATATACGCAGTATTTT.

The gene calls are TRBV5-1 and TRBJ1-2; a possible D gene is TRBD1 (6 bases). The CDR3 has 14 residues. CDR1 is SGHRS and CDR2 is YFSETQ in the germline V gene. Trimming cost V 4 bases and J 6 bases, with 16 bases left between them. The CDR3 loop is CASSPSQGPDGYTF. Written as DNA, the CDR3 is TGCGCCAGCAGCCCAAGCCAGGGGCCTGATGGCTACACCTTC.

This clone was picked up one time. In DNA form, the CDR3 reads TGTGCCAGCAGTGGAACACCTTCCTACGAGCAGTACTTC. Residues: CASSGTPSYEQYF. The rearrangement uses TRBV6-1 and TRBJ2-7, with D unclear. Germline-derived CDR1 and CDR2 are MNHNS and SASEGT. Trimming cost V 4 bases and J 1 base, with 8 bases left between them. There are 13 residues in the CDR3.

This rearrangement joins TRBV9 to TRBJ1-2, with 10 bases aligning to TRBD1. Trimming took 4 bases from V and 4 from J; bases not matched to a gene: 7. The CDR3 length is 15 residues. Germline-derived CDR1 and CDR2 are SGDLS and YYNGEE. The CDR3, as DNA: TGTGCCAGCAGCCGGCCGGGACAGGGGCTCTATGGCTACACCTTC. Protein: CASSRPGQGLYGYTF.

Concerning this clone itself: Different DNA sequences within this sample yield the same CDR3. The chain uses TRBV4-3 and TRBJ2-2; TRBD1 might be the D (5 bases). CDR3 size: 15 residues. Trimming left V 0 bases short and J 4 bases short, with 9 bases between. CDR1 and CDR2 from the germline V gene are LGHNA and YSLEER. CDR3 in amino acids: CASSQDPRATGELFF. CDR3 sequence (DNA): TGCGCCAGCAGCCAAGATCCCAGGGCCACCGGGGAGCTGTTTTTT.

The rearrangement links TRBV6-4 to TRBJ2-5, with TRBD1 as a possible D gene (5 bases). Trimming removed 4 bases at V and 5 bases at J, with 29 bases between. The germline CDR1 and CDR2 sequences are MRHNA and SNTAGT. The CDR3 consists of 19 residues. CDR3 loop: CASSVWQALSWGPRETQYF. In DNA, the CDR3 is TGTGCCAGCAGTGTGTGGCAGGCCCTGAGTTGGGGCCCACGGGAGACCCAGTACTTC.

Worth noting for this clone: Without the conserved terminal phenylalanine or tryptophan, this CDR3 likely stems from a read error. No DNA is shown, since the ends of the CDR3 on it are uncertain; the CDR3 is the one TCRdb lists. This chain links TRBV2 with TRBJ2-7; TRBD2 reflects the table's D call only, with no check against the DNA. The CDR3 extends over 13 residues, inclusive of both ends. Germline values: CDR1 SNHLY, CDR2 FYNNEI. CDR3 sequence reads: CASKEVNGGLDSY.